The rows below give T cell receptor beta chains drawn from one sample of a study of identical twins. TCRdb analysed the 5' RACE reads with MiXCR anew, one entry per CDR3 protein. The repertoire holds 350,000 to 600,000 distinct CDR3 sequences, approximately 15% seen once, with about 0.52% in the top ten. These data also featured in a second study, about yellow fever vaccine responses in identical twins.

The sequencing input was CD4+ T cells sorted from blood. The source is a woman under 30 in good health. Both conserved end residues are trimmed from each CDR3. A D gene is named only where the DNA matches it firmly. Some rows have no size entry. The others give once, few or many, or a class for an expanded clone.

CDR3 protein: ASSLTWNEQF
CDR3 length: 10
V gene: TRBV10-2
clone size: few
D gene: .

CDR3 protein: ASSSVGPTYEQY
CDR3 length: 12
V gene: TRBV19
clone size: .
D gene: .

CDR3 protein: SAKGTSGRGSYNEQF
CDR3 length: 15
V gene: TRBV20-1
clone size: few
D gene: TRBD2

CDR3 protein: ASSWRTGQSPGELF
CDR3 length: 14
V gene: TRBV5-6
clone size: .
D gene: .

CDR3 protein: SASGLLTTQETQY
CDR3 length: 13
V gene: TRBV20-1
clone size: .
D gene: .

CDR3 protein: ATSASQGTYNEQF
CDR3 length: 13
V gene: TRBV15
clone size: many
D gene: .

CDR3 protein: ATSLPGATGGYNEQF
CDR3 length: 15
V gene: TRBV24-1
clone size: few
D gene: TRBD1

CDR3 protein: ASSAPGQGSYGYT
CDR3 length: 13
V gene: TRBV4-1
clone size: .
D gene: TRBD1

CDR3 protein: ASSLHQGSGANVLT
CDR3 length: 14
V gene: TRBV28
clone size: .
D gene: .

CDR3 protein: ASSRGSSGRFVYEQY
CDR3 length: 15
V gene: TRBV6-2/TRBV6-3
clone size: .
D gene: TRBD2

CDR3 protein: ASSQRPTFDRVSYNEQF
CDR3 length: 17
V gene: TRBV4-1
clone size: few
D gene: TRBD1

CDR3 protein: ASSPRGGSTDTQY
CDR3 length: 13
V gene: TRBV7-9
clone size: few
D gene: .

CDR3 protein: ASSQVGTGEADTQY
CDR3 length: 14
V gene: TRBV4-3
clone size: few
D gene: TRBD1

CDR3 protein: SVTLRGGGPQH
CDR3 length: 11
V gene: TRBV29-1
clone size: few
D gene: .

CDR3 protein: ASSSVPSGSSRGLLEQY
CDR3 length: 17
V gene: TRBV18
clone size: few
D gene: TRBD2

CDR3 protein: ASSLDSWGYT
CDR3 length: 10
V gene: TRBV7-2
clone size: .
D gene: .

CDR3 protein: SASGFSSYNEQF
CDR3 length: 12
V gene: TRBV20-1
clone size: .
D gene: .

CDR3 protein: ASSLGSRGRGYGYT
CDR3 length: 14
V gene: TRBV12-3/TRBV12-4
clone size: many
D gene: TRBD1

CDR3 protein: ASSQGQFNTGELF
CDR3 length: 13
V gene: TRBV12-3/TRBV12-4
clone size: few
D gene: TRBD1

CDR3 protein: ASSLTRGLAGGPGDTQY
CDR3 length: 17
V gene: TRBV28
clone size: few
D gene: TRBD2

CDR3 protein: ASSPQQGLGNTIY
CDR3 length: 13
V gene: TRBV7-2
clone size: few
D gene: .

CDR3 protein: ASSITGELF
CDR3 length: 9
V gene: TRBV11-3
clone size: .
D gene: .

CDR3 protein: ASSLSGQGYNEQF
CDR3 length: 13
V gene: TRBV5-1
clone size: few
D gene: TRBD1

CDR3 protein: ASSLLRGWNNEQF
CDR3 length: 13
V gene: TRBV5-1
clone size: few
D gene: .

CDR3 protein: ASRQGASTEAF
CDR3 length: 11
V gene: TRBV6-1
clone size: .
D gene: TRBD1

CDR3 protein: ASQNRQGADYGYT
CDR3 length: 13
V gene: TRBV6-1
clone size: few
D gene: TRBD1

CDR3 protein: SADGGAMETQY
CDR3 length: 11
V gene: TRBV20-1
clone size: .
D gene: .

CDR3 protein: SARELNEQF
CDR3 length: 9
V gene: TRBV20-1
clone size: few
D gene: .

CDR3 protein: ASSYSQQNYEQY
CDR3 length: 12
V gene: TRBV6-5
clone size: few
D gene: .

CDR3 protein: ASSVPTLDEQY
CDR3 length: 11
V gene: TRBV7-2
clone size: few
D gene: .

CDR3 protein: SAFGETSNQPQH
CDR3 length: 12
V gene: TRBV20-1
clone size: few
D gene: .